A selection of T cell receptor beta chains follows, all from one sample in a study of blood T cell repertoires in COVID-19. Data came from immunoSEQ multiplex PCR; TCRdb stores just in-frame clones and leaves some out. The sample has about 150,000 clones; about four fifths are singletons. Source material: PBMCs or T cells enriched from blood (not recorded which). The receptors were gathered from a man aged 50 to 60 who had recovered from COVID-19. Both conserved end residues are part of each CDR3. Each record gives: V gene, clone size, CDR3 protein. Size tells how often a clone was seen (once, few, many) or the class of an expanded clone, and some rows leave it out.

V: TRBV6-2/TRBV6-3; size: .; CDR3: CASSYSAGTGQFAYGYTF
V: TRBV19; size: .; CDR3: CASHARNYYGYTF
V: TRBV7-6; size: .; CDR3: CASSPRQGIGTGELFF
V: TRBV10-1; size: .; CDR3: CASGTGGRNTGELFF
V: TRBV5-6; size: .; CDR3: CASSPTGTGATGELFF
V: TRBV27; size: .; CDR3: CASSWGGRANEKLFF
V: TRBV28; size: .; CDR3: CASSHPGYSNQPQHF
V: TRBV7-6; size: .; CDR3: CASSLGGVEKLFF
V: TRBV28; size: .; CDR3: CASSPRGVGKLFF
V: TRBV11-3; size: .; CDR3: CASSPGTIAGGNNEQFF
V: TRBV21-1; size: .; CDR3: CASSKGRDRENTGELFF
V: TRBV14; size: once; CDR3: CASSQGWGPYEQYF
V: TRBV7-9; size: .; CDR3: CASSPSRQGNEKLFF
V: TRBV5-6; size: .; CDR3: CASSSRGLLAGAAETQYF
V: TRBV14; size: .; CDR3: CASSHDSRSGRFLIYEQYF
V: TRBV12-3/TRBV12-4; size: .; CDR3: CASSLYNEQFF